The TCR beta chain described here comes from a study of blood T cell repertoires in COVID-19. Study in general: The samples span acute and convalescent COVID-19 from the United States, Italy and Spain. PBMCs, B-cell-depleted T cells, or T cells were the source of the cDNA or gDNA that made up the material.

In the source study's methods: The authors estimated nucleated cell counts from reference gene primer amplification. The table came from immunoSEQ multiplex PCR; TCRdb's copy has only in-frame clones and leaves some out. V and J calls and clone size are those listed in that table; D and trimming were worked out from the DNA. The sample contains approximately 130,000 clones, 75% to 85% of which appear only once. The V and J ends lost 0 bases and 6 bases respectively, with 16 bases between them. The CDR3 contains 16 residues. Germline loops: CDR1 ENHRY, CDR2 SYGVKD. The J gene is TRBJ2-3, the V gene TRBV10-3, with a tentative D call TRBD2 (5 bases). The sequence derives from a man older than 75 with acute or convalescent COVID-19. Sequenced input: peripheral blood. The CDR3 bases are TGTGCCATCAGTGAGTCAGCGGTGGCTGGTTCCGATACGCAGTATTTT. Its protein is CAISESAVAGSDTQYF.